The sequence of this T cell receptor beta chain was determined in a study of T cell responses to AZD1222 COVID-19 vaccine. The trim removed 7 bases at V and 4 bases at J, leaving 6 bases unmatched. The CDR3 totals 15 residues. Germline V lookup: CDR1 MNHEY, CDR2 SVGAGI. Produced via immunoSEQ multiplex PCR; TCRdb's table is partial and in-frame only. The sample gives 250,000 to 300,000 clones, 85% to 95% of which show up once; roughly 0.5% is in the top ten. As to this clone: Its antigen remains unidentified.

Overall study findings and caveats: Elevations in Spike-specific TCR breadth and depth followed administration of two AZD1222 doses. Targets within unmutated variant regions were reportedly found for nearly half of spike-specific TCRs.

This chain links TRBV6-5 with TRBJ2-1; 11 bases map to TRBD1. This TCR derives from an adult who received the AZD1222 COVID-19 vaccine. The specimen comprised peripheral blood, sampled 28 days after the second AZD1222 dose. CDR3 in DNA: TGTGCCAGCATCCGGACAGGGGGCCTTTACAATGAGCAGTTCTTC. As protein: CASIRTGGLYNEQFF.